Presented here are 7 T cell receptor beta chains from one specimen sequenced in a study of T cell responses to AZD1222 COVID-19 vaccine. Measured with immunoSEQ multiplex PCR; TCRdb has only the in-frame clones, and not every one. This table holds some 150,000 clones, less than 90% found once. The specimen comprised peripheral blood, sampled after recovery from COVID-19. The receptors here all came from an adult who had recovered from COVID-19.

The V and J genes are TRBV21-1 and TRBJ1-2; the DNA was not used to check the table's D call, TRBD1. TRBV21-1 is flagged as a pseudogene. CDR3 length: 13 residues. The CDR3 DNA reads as TGTGCCAGCAGCCGTACAGGGGTCTATGGCTACACCTTC. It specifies CASSRTGVYGYTF.

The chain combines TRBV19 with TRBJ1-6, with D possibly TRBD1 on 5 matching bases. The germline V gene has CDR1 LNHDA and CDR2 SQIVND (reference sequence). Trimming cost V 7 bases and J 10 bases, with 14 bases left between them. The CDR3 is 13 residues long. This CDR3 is CASTRDPGSPLHF. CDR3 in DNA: TGTGCCAGTACCCGGGACCCCGGGTCACCCCTCCACTTT. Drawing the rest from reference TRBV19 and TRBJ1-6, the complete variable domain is DGGITQSPKYLFRKEGQNVTLSCEQNLNHDAMYWYRQDPGQGLRLIYYSQIVNDFQKGDIAEGYSVSREKKESFPLTVTSAQKNPTAFYLCASTRDPGSPLHFGNGTRLTVT.

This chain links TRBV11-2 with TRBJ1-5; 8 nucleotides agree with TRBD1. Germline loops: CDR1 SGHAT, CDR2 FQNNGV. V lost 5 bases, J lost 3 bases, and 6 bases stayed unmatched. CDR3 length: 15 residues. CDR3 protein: CASSVDRGYNQPQHF. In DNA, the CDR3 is TGTGCCAGCAGCGTCGACAGGGGCTACAATCAGCCCCAGCATTTT.

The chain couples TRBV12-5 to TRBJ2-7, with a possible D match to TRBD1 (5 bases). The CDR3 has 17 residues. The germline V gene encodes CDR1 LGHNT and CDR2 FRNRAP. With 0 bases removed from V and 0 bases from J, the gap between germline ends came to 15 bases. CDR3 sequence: CASGLVWSGWNSYEQYF. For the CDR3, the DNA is TGTGCTAGTGGTTTGGTATGGTCAGGGTGGAACTCCTACGAGCAGTACTTC.

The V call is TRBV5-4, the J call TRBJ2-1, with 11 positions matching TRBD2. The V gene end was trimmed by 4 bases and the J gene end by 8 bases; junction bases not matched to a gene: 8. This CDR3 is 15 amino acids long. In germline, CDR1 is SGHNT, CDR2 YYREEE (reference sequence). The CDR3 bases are TGTGCCAGCAGCCGCCCAGGACTAGCGGGTGATGAGCAGTTCTTC. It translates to CASSRPGLAGDEQFF. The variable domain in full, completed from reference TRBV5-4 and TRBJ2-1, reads ETGVTQSPTHLIKTRGQQVTLRCSSQSGHNTVSWYQQALGQGPQFIFQYYREEENGRGNFPPRFSGLQFPNYSSELNVNALELDDSALYLCASSRPGLAGDEQFFGPGTRLTVL.

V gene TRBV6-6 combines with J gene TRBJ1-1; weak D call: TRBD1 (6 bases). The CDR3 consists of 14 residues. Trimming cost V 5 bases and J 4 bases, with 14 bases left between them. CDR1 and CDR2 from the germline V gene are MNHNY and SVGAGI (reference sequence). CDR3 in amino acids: CASSHRVGSTEAFF. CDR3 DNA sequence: TGTGCCAGCAGTCACAGGGTAGGGAGCACTGAAGCTTTCTTT.

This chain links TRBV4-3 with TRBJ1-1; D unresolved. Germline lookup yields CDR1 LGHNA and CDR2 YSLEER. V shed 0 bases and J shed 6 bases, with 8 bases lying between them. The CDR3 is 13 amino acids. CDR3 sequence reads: CASSQDRRAEAFF. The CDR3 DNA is TGCGCCAGCAGCCAAGATAGACGGGCTGAAGCTTTCTTT.